This T cell receptor (beta chain) was recorded in a study of cytomegalovirus exposure and HLA in healthy donors. Study context: It was reported in a later analysis that the 100 to 150 validation repertoires used the same platform as the roughly 640 first-cohort repertoires.

The study, taken as a whole, reports: It was approximately 160 TCR beta chains that were listed as cytomegalovirus-associated. In vitro testing confirmed a few CMV-associated chains as specific for CMV antigens.

A 120-subject validation cohort, separate from the approximately 700-subject first cohort, supplied the donors. TCRdb's copy holds only in-frame clones and misses some; the assay was immunoSEQ multiplex PCR. The sample has about 160,000 clones; 89% are singletons. For this clone: Its antigen remains unknown.

CDR1 and CDR2 (germline): SGHAT, FQNNGV. V was shortened by 0 bases and J by 1 base, with 12 bases between the two germline ends. This CDR3 is built from 16 residues. The receptor comes from a man younger than 35 in good health and CMV-seropositive. The sequenced material came from PBMCs. V gene TRBV11-2 combines with J gene TRBJ2-5; D gene unclear. The CDR3: CASSLETSLAQETQYF. The CDR3 DNA is TGTGCCAGCAGCTTAGAAACATCGTTAGCCCAAGAGACCCAGTACTTC.